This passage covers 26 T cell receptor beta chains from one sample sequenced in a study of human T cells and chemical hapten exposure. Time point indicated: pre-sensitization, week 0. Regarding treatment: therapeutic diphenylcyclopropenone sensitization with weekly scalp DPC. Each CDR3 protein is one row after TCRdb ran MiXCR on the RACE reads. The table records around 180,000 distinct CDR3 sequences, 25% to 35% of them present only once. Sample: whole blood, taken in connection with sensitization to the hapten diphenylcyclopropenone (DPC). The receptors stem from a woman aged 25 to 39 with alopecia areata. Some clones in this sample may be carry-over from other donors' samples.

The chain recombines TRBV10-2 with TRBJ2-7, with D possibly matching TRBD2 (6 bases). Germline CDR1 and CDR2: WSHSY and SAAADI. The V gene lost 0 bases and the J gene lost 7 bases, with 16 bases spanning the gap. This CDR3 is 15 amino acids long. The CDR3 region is CASSESTAGSGEQYF. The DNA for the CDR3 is TGCGCCAGCAGTGAGTCGACGGCGGGGTCGGGAGAGCAGTACTTC.

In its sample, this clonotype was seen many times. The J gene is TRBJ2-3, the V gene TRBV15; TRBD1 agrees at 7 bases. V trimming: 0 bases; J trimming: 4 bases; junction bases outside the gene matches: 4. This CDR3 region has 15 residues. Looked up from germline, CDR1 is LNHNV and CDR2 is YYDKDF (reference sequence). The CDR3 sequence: CATSRDPQGSDTQYF. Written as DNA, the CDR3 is TGTGCCACCAGCAGAGATCCACAGGGGTCAGATACGCAGTATTTT.

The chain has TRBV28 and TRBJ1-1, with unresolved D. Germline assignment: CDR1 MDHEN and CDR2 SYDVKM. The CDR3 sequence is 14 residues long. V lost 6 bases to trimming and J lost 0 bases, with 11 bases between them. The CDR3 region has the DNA TGTGCCAGCAGACCAGCGGGGATGAACACTGAAGCTTTCTTT. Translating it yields CASRPAGMNTEAFF.

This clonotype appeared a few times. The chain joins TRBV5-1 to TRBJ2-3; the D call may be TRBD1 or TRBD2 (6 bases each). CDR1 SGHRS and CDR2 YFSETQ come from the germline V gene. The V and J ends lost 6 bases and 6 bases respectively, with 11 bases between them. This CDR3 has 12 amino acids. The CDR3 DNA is TGCGCCAGCAATTGGGGGGCGGATACGCAGTATTTT. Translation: CASNWGADTQYF.

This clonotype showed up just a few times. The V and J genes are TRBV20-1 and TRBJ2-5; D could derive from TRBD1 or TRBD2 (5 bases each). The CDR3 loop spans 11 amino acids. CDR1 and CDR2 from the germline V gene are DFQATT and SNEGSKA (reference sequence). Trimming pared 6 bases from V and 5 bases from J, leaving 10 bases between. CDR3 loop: CSANWGETQYF. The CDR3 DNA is TGCAGTGCCAACTGGGGGGAGACCCAGTACTTC.

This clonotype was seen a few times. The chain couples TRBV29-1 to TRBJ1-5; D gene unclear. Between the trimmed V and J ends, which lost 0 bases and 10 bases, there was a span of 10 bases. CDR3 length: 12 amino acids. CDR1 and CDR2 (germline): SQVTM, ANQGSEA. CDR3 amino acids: CSVEDAKGPQHF. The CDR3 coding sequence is TGCAGCGTTGAAGACGCCAAAGGCCCCCAGCATTTT.

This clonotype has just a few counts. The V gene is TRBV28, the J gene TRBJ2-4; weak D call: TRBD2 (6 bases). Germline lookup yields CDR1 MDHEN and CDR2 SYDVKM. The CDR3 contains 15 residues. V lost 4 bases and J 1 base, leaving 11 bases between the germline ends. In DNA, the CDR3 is TGTGCCAGCAGTTCTGGGGGGACCGCCAAAAACATTCAGTACTTC. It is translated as CASSSGGTAKNIQYF.

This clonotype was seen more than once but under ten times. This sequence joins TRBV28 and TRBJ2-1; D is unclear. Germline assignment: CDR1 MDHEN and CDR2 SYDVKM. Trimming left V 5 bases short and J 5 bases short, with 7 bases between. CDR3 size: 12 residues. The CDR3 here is CASSPTHNEQFF. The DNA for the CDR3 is TGTGCCAGCAGTCCGACACACAATGAGCAGTTCTTC.

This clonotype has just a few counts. The CDR3 sequence is CASSQTIETGQYF. The CDR3 bases are TGTGCCAGCAGCCAGACCATCGAGACAGGGCAGTACTTC. This sequence joins TRBV4-2 and TRBJ2-5, with 7 bases that match TRBD1. The CDR3 covers 13 residues. Germline V lookup: CDR1 LGHNA, CDR2 YNFKEQ. V was pared by 3 bases and J by 11 bases, with 9 bases of the junction left unmatched.

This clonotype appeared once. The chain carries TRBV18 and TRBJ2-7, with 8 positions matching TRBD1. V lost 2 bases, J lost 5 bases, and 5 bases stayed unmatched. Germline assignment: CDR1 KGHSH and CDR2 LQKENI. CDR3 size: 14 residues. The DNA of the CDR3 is TGTGCCAGCTCACCAACGACAGGGGACCACGAGCAGTACTTC. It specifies CASSPTTGDHEQYF.

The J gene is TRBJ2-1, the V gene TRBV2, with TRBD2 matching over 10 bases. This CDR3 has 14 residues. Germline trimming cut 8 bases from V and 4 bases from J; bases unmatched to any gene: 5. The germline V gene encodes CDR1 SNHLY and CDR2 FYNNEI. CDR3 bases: TGTGCCAGCCTCCTAGCGGGGGTGTACAATGAGCAGTTCTTC. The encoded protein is CASLLAGVYNEQFF.

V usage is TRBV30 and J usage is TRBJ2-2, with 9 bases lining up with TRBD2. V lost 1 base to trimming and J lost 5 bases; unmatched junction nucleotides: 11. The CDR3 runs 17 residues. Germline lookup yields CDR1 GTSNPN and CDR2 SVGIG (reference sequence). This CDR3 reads CAWSGPDGLAPTGELFF. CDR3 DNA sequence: TGTGCCTGGAGTGGTCCGGATGGACTAGCGCCAACCGGGGAGCTGTTTTTT.

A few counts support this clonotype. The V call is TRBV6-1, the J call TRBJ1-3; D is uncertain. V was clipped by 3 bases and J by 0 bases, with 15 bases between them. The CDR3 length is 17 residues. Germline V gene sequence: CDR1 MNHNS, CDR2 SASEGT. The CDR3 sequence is CASSDNVAFHSGNTIYF. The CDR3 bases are TGTGCCAGCAGTGATAATGTGGCCTTCCACTCTGGAAACACCATATATTTT.

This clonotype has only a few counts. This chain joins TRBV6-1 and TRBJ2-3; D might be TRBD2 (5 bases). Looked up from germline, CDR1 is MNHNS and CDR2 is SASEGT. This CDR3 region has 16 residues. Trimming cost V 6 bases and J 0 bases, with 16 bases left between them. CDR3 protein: CASSPLTGSSTDTQYF. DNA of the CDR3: TGTGCCAGCAGCCCTCTAACGGGATCGAGCACAGATACGCAGTATTTT.

CDR3 coding DNA: TGCAGTGCTAGAGATCTCAAAGGGGATCAGCCCCAGCATTTT. Amino acids: CSARDLKGDQPQHF. V usage is TRBV20-1 and J usage is TRBJ1-5, with a possible D match to TRBD1 (5 bases). Germline V gives CDR1 DFQATT, CDR2 SNEGSKA (reference sequence). V was cut by 0 bases and J by 5 bases, with 11 bases left in between. The CDR3 contains 14 residues.

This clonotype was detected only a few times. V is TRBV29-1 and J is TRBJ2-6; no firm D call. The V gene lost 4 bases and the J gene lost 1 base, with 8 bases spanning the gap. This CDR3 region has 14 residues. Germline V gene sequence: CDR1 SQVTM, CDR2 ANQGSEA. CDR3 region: CSVVLDSGANVLTF. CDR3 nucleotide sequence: TGCAGCGTTGTTTTGGATTCTGGGGCCAACGTCCTGACTTTC.

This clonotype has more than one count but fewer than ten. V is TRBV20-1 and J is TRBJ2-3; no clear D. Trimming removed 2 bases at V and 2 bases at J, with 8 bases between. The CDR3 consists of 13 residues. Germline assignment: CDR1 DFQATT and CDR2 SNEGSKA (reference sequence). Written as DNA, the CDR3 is TGCAGTGCTAGACCCGGATACACAGATACGCAGTATTTT. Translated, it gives CSARPGYTDTQYF.

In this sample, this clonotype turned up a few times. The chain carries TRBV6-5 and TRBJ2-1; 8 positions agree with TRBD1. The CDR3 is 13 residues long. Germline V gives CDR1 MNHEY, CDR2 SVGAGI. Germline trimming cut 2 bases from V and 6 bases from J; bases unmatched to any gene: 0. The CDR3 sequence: CASSYDRGNEQFF. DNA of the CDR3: TGTGCCAGCAGTTACGACAGGGGCAATGAGCAGTTCTTC.

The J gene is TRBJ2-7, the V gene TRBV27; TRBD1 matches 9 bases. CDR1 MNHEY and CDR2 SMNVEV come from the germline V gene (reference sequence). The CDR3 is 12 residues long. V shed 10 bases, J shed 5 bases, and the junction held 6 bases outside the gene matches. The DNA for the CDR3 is TGTGCCACCCGGGACAGGGCCCACGAGCAGTACTTC. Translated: CATRDRAHEQYF.

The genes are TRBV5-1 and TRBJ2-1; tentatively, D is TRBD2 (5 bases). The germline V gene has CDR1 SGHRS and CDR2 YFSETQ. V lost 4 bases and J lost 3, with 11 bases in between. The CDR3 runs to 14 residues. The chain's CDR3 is CASSMEADYNEQFF. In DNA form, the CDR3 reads TGCGCCAGCAGCATGGAGGCAGACTACAATGAGCAGTTCTTC.

The CDR3 DNA reads TGCAGCGTTGGAGACGGGAGGGGATGGGAGCAGTTCTTC. It is translated as CSVGDGRGWEQFF. The chain is built from TRBV29-1 and TRBJ2-1, with 8 bases fitting TRBD2. The germline gives CDR1 SQVTM, CDR2 ANQGSEA. V was pared by 4 bases and J by 10 bases, with 9 bases of the junction left unmatched. This CDR3 comprises 13 residues.

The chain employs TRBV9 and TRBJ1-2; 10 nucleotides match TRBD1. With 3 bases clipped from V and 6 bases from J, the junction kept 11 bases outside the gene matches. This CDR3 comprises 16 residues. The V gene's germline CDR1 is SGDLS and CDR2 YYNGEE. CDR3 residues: CASSGRDRGSADGYTF. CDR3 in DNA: TGTGCCAGCAGCGGCCGGGACAGGGGCTCGGCGGATGGCTACACCTTC.

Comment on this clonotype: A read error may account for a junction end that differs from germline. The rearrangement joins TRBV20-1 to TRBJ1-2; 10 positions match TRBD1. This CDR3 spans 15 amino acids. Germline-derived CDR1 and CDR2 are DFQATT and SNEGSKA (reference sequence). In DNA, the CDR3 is TGCAGTACTAGACCGGGACAGGGGACCATTTATGGCTACACCTTC. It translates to CSTRPGQGTIYGYTF.

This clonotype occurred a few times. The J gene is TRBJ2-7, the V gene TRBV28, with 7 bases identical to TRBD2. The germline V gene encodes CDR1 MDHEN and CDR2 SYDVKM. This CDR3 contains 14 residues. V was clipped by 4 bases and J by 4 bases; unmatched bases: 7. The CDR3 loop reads CASSSRRGLYEQYF. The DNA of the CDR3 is TGTGCCAGCAGTTCTAGGAGGGGACTATACGAGCAGTACTTC.

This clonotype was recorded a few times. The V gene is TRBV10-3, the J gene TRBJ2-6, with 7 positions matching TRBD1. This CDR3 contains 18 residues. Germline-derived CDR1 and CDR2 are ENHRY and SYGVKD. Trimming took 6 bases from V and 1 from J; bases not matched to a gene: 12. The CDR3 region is CAISSPRGWYSGANVLTF. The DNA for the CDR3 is TGTGCCATCAGCTCCCCCAGGGGGTGGTATTCTGGGGCCAACGTCCTGACTTTC.

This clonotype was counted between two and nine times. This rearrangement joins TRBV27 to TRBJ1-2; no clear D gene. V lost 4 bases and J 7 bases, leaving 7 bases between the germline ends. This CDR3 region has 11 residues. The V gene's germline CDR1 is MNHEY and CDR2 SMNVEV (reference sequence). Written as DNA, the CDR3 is TGTGCCAGCAGTTCAGGAGTTGGCTACACCTTC. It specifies CASSSGVGYTF.